Listed below are T cell receptor beta chains from one sample, sequenced in a study of cytomegalovirus exposure and HLA in healthy donors. The protocol was immunoSEQ multiplex PCR, while the TCRdb copy is restricted to in-frame clones and leaves out a portion. The sample includes under 150,000 clones, about four fifths of them seen just once. Sequencing was carried out using PBMCs. The source is a man in his late teens or twenties in good health and CMV-seronegative. Both conserved end residues are part of each CDR3. D genes are given only for firm matches. Rows may omit the clone size; those that give it use once, few, many or a size class.

CDR3aa	CDR3nt	d_gene	abundance	j_gene	v_gene
CASSLDRRTYNEQFF	TGTGCCAGCAGCTTAGACAGGAGAACCTACAATGAGCAGTTCTTC	-	-	TRBJ2-1	TRBV7-9
CASSPQGLRNEKLFF	TGTGCCAGCAGCCCCCAGGGACTGAGAAATGAAAAACTGTTTTTT	-	-	TRBJ1-4	TRBV9
CSVAYTFTEAFF	TGCAGCGTTGCGTATACTTTCACTGAAGCTTTCTTT	-	-	TRBJ1-1	TRBV29-1
CASTPLGGKETQYF	TGCGCCAGCACTCCCCTGGGGGGGAAAGAGACCCAGTACTTC	TRBD2	-	TRBJ2-5	TRBV23-1
CASSLRKGAIYEQYF	TGTGCCAGCAGCTTACGAAAAGGGGCGATCTACGAGCAGTACTTC	-	few	TRBJ2-7	TRBV11-3
CASSPHLQGNYGYTF	TGTGCCAGCAGCCCACACCTACAGGGGAACTATGGCTACACCTTC	TRBD1	once	TRBJ1-2	TRBV7-8
CAWAKGAHTGELFF	TGTGCCTGGGCTAAGGGGGCCCACACCGGGGAGCTGTTTTTT	TRBD1	once	TRBJ2-2	TRBV30
CASSDRSTGQRLYNEQFF	TGTGCCAGCAGTGATCGTAGTACAGGCCAGAGGCTCTACAATGAGCAGTTCTTC	-	-	TRBJ2-1	TRBV6-1
CASSFKGQGGGYTF	TGTGCCAGCAGCTTTAAAGGACAGGGAGGCGGCTACACCTTC	TRBD1	-	TRBJ1-2	TRBV9
CASATGREIYTDTQYF	TGTGCCAGCGCGACTGGCCGGGAGATTTACACAGATACGCAGTATTTT	-	-	TRBJ2-3	TRBV5-8
CASSYYHSNQPQHF	TGTGCCAGCAGTTACTATCATAGCAATCAGCCCCAGCATTTT	-	-	TRBJ1-5	TRBV6-6
CASSESRPTTGELFF	TGTGCCAGCAGTGAGAGCAGGCCCACCACCGGGGAGCTGTTTTTT	-	-	TRBJ2-2	TRBV25-1
CASSITHRVVDGYTF	TGTGCCAGTAGTATTACCCACAGGGTGGTGGATGGCTACACCTTC	-	-	TRBJ1-2	TRBV19
CASSQGHQASGNTIYF	TGCGCCAGCAGCCAAGGACACCAGGCCTCTGGAAACACCATATATTTT	-	-	TRBJ1-3	TRBV4-1
CASSEPGGSIGGYTF	TGTGCCAGCAGCGAACCAGGGGGGTCCATTGGGGGCTACACCTTC	TRBD1	few	TRBJ1-2	TRBV25-1
CASSTDGVSNEKLFF	TGTGCCAGCAGCACCGACGGGGTTAGTAATGAAAAACTGTTTTTT	-	-	TRBJ1-4	TRBV9
CASSLRIVKDSQETQYF	TGTGCCAGCAGCTTAAGGATTGTCAAGGACTCCCAAGAGACCCAGTACTTC	-	-	TRBJ2-5	TRBV7-9
CASSLGSWTAEAFF	TGTGCCAGCAGCCTTGGATCATGGACAGCTGAAGCTTTCTTT	-	few	TRBJ1-1	TRBV7-9
CASSLGGRDGYTF	TGTGCCAGCAGCTTGGGTGGCAGGGATGGCTACACCTTC	-	-	TRBJ1-2	TRBV5-6
CASSRPWSGPNTGELFF	TGTGCCAGCAGCCGCCCTTGGAGCGGTCCGAACACCGGGGAGCTGTTTTTT	-	-	TRBJ2-2	TRBV13
CASSWGDRFSYEQYF	TGTGCCAGCAGCTGGGGGGACCGATTTTCCTACGAGCAGTACTTC	-	-	TRBJ2-7	TRBV27
CASSRGLGTLVVNEQFF	TGTGCCAGCAGCCGAGGATTAGGCACTCTCGTGGTCAATGAGCAGTTCTTC	-	-	TRBJ2-1	TRBV14
CATSGGGLLNTEAFF	TGTGCCACCAGCGGGGGGGGACTCCTGAACACTGAAGCTTTCTTT	-	-	TRBJ1-1	TRBV15
CASSWDRLTEAFF	TGTGCCAGCAGCTGGGACAGGCTCACTGAAGCTTTCTTT	TRBD1	-	TRBJ1-1	TRBV14
CASSPTPENTEAFF	TGTGCCAGCAGCCCGACACCGGAGAACACTGAAGCTTTCTTT	-	-	TRBJ1-1	TRBV5-6
CASSHTPGTGELFF	TGTGCCAGCAGTCACACCCCAGGCACCGGGGAGCTGTTTTTT	-	-	TRBJ2-2	TRBV6-4
CASSLSGQGGNTIYF	TGTGCCAGCAGTTTATCGGGACAGGGAGGAAACACCATATATTTT	TRBD1	-	TRBJ1-3	TRBV28
CASKGGAGIF	TGTGCCAGCAAAGGAGGGGCAGGGATTTTC	-	-	TRBJ2-7	TRBV2
CASETGAGNYGYTF	TGTGCCAGCGAAACAGGAGCGGGGAACTATGGCTACACCTTC	-	-	TRBJ1-2	TRBV2
CASSQAGGWDEQFF	TGCGCCAGCAGCCAAGCGGGGGGGTGGGATGAGCAGTTCTTC	TRBD2	-	TRBJ2-1	TRBV4-3
CASSSGQPGNTIYF	TGTGCCAGCAGCTCCGGACAGCCTGGAAACACCATATATTTT	-	-	TRBJ1-3	TRBV7-3
CASSTTSGQGTYNEQFF	TGTGCCAGCAGCACAACCTCGGGACAGGGGACCTACAATGAGCAGTTCTTC	TRBD1	-	TRBJ2-1	TRBV7-9
CASSRPQGDSGNTIYF	TGTGCCAGCAGCCGCCCCCAGGGGGACTCTGGAAACACCATATATTTT	TRBD1	-	TRBJ1-3	TRBV6-6
CASSPFGGYSDTQYF	TGTGCCAGTAGTCCCTTCGGGGGTTATTCAGATACGCAGTATTTT	-	-	TRBJ2-3	TRBV19
CASGLTLGADTQYF	TGTGCCTCTGGACTCACCCTTGGGGCAGATACGCAGTATTTT	-	once	TRBJ2-3	TRBV30
CASSLKTGSSYNSPLHF	TGTGCCAGCAGTTTAAAGACAGGGAGCTCCTATAATTCACCCCTCCACTTT	TRBD1	-	TRBJ1-6	TRBV27
CASSTGTDNYGYTF	TGTGCCAGCAGCACCGGGACAGATAACTATGGCTACACCTTC	TRBD1	few	TRBJ1-2	TRBV9
CASSPRYRVSNPEAFF	TGTGCCAGCAGTCCTAGATACAGGGTGTCTAACCCTGAAGCTTTCTTT	-	-	TRBJ1-1	TRBV7-2
CASSLSGNTIYF	TGTGCCAGCAGTCTGTCTGGAAACACCATATATTTT	-	-	TRBJ1-3	TRBV6-6
CAWSGSGKPQHF	TGTGCCTGGAGCGGGAGTGGGAAGCCCCAGCATTTT	-	once	TRBJ1-5	TRBV30
CASSLFRGTYNEQFF	TGTGCCAGCAGCTTATTCCGGGGGACGTACAATGAGCAGTTCTTC	-	-	TRBJ2-1	TRBV7-2
CASRGLQEDTQYF	TGTGCCAGCAGGGGACTCCAGGAGGATACGCAGTATTTT	-	-	TRBJ2-3	TRBV6-6
CASSERQGREKLFF	TGTGCCAGCAGTGAGAGACAGGGGAGGGAAAAACTGTTTTTT	TRBD1	-	TRBJ1-4	TRBV25-1
CASSFNRDHLLSYNSPLHF	TGTGCCAGCAGCTTTAACAGGGACCACCTGCTCTCCTATAATTCACCCCTCCACTTT	-	-	TRBJ1-6	TRBV27
CASSVLQGSTQYF	TGTGCCAGCAGTGTTCTTCAGGGCAGTACGCAGTATTTT	-	-	TRBJ2-3	TRBV6-4
CASSTTGGDEKLFF	TGCGCCAGCAGCACTACAGGGGGCGATGAAAAACTGTTTTTT	TRBD1	-	TRBJ1-4	TRBV5-1
CASSVGGGPYEQYF	TGTGCCAGCAGCGTCGGGGGGGGCCCCTACGAGCAGTACTTC	TRBD2	-	TRBJ2-7	TRBV9
CASWGGGRNTGELFF	TGTGCCAGCTGGGGAGGGGGTCGGAACACCGGGGAGCTGTTTTTT	-	-	TRBJ2-2	TRBV2
CASSLLTGWGEQYF	TGTGCCAGCAGCTTACTGACAGGATGGGGCGAGCAGTACTTC	-	-	TRBJ2-7	TRBV5-6
CASSQDRRRDTEAFF	TGCGCCAGCAGCCAAGATCGCAGACGGGACACTGAAGCTTTCTTT	-	-	TRBJ1-1	TRBV4-3